Following are 10 T cell receptor beta chains from one sample sequenced in a study of blood T cell repertoires in COVID-19. Sequencing was performed with immunoSEQ multiplex PCR; in TCRdb, only in-frame clones are kept and a portion is missing. This table holds about 250,000 clones, around 88% found once. Material for sequencing was peripheral blood. These TCRs come from a woman aged 30 to 39 with COVID-19, enrolled during active disease.

The J gene is TRBJ2-3, the V gene TRBV5-8; the D gene is possibly TRBD1 (6 bases). There are 15 residues in the CDR3. V was shortened by 3 bases and J by 0 bases, with 11 bases between the two germline ends. Germline CDR1 and CDR2: SGHTS and YDEGEE. CDR3 in DNA: TGTGCCAGCAGCTCCGGACAGACTAGCACAGATACGCAGTATTTT. This codes for CASSSGQTSTDTQYF.

The chain joins TRBV27 to TRBJ2-7; 7 bases align to TRBD1. The CDR3 spans 15 residues. The V segment lost 6 bases and the J segment 5 bases; nucleotides outside the gene matches: 13. The germline gives CDR1 MNHEY, CDR2 SMNVEV (reference sequence). CDR3 bases: TGTGCCAGCAGCTTTGGAAGCCCGACAGGGAACGAGCAGTACTTC. Translating gives CASSFGSPTGNEQYF.

The gene calls are TRBV5-5 and TRBJ1-2; D is perhaps TRBD1 (6 bases). The CDR3 runs to 18 residues. Germline V gene sequence: CDR1 SGHKS, CDR2 YYEKEE (reference sequence). The V gene lost 0 bases and the J gene lost 8 bases, with 26 bases spanning the gap. The CDR3 here is CASSLVIIQKQGTLGYTF. In nucleotides, the CDR3 is TGTGCCAGCAGCTTGGTAATAATTCAAAAACAGGGTACGCTCGGCTACACCTTC.

The chain is built from TRBV7-8 and TRBJ2-3; the match to TRBD1 covers 8 bases. After removal of 5 bases from V and 3 bases from J, the junction contained 4 bases not matched to a gene. The CDR3 is made up of 14 amino acids. CDR1 is SGHVS, CDR2 FQNEAQ, per germline. The CDR3 coding sequence is TGTGCCAGCAGCATGCAGGGGGCTACAGATACGCAGTATTTT. It yields the protein CASSMQGATDTQYF. Supplemented by reference TRBV7-8 and TRBJ2-3, the full variable domain reads GAGVSQSPRYKVAKRGQDVALRCDPISGHVSLFWYQQALGQGPEFLTYFQNEAQLDKSGLPSDRFFAERPEGSVSTLKIQRTQQEDSAVYLCASSMQGATDTQYFGPGTRLTVL.

This clone was seen a single time. The chain is built from TRBV19 and TRBJ2-1; 8 bases are shared with TRBD2. Germline values: CDR1 LNHDA, CDR2 SQIVND (reference sequence). The ends lost 4 bases at V and 3 bases at J; junction bases unmatched: 14. The CDR3 sequence is 18 residues long. CDR3 DNA sequence: TGTGCCAGTAGTAATCCTGGATGGGGTAGCGGGAACTACAATGAGCAGTTCTTC. Protein sequence: CASSNPGWGSGNYNEQFF.

The chain combines TRBV5-1 with TRBJ1-4; 7 bases are a match to TRBD1. This CDR3 is 15 amino acids long. CDR1 is SGHRS and CDR2 is YFSETQ in the germline V gene. With V trimmed by 4 bases and J by 8 bases, 11 bases remained unmatched. CDR3 coding DNA: TGCGCCAGCAGCCCCGGACAGGCGGAGCGGGAAAAACTGTTTTTT. Translation: CASSPGQAEREKLFF.

The chain carries TRBV7-8 and TRBJ1-1; perhaps TRBD1 as D (5 bases). Germline lookup yields CDR1 SGHVS and CDR2 FQNEAQ. The CDR3 covers 11 residues. Trimming took off 5 bases at V and 6 bases at J, with 7 bases between the two ends. The CDR3 is CASSTTAEAFF. CDR3 nucleotide sequence: TGTGCCAGCAGCACGACAGCTGAAGCTTTCTTT.

This rearrangement joins TRBV19 to TRBJ2-7; D gene unclear. The length of the CDR3 is 14 residues. Germline CDR1 and CDR2: LNHDA and SQIVND (reference sequence). Trimming left V 5 bases short and J 0 bases short, with 11 bases between. CDR3 residues: CASSGQSPSYEQYF. The CDR3 bases are TGTGCCAGTAGTGGGCAGTCTCCCTCCTACGAGCAGTACTTC.

The chain carries TRBV5-6 and TRBJ1-6; no clear D. In germline, CDR1 is SGHDT, CDR2 YYEEEE. V lost 0 bases and J lost 3, with 10 bases in between. This CDR3 comprises 16 residues. The CDR3 loop reads CASSLGAASYNSPLHF. The CDR3 DNA is TGTGCCAGCAGCTTGGGGGCAGCCAGCTATAATTCACCCCTCCACTTT.

The rearrangement joins TRBV7-8 to TRBJ2-2; D perhaps matches TRBD1 (6 bases). Trimming stripped 5 bases from V and 4 bases from J, with 14 bases between. Germline CDR1 is SGHVS and CDR2 is FQNEAQ. This CDR3 contains 15 residues. The CDR3 sequence is CASSIQGSGTGELFF. The CDR3 coding sequence is TGTGCCAGCAGCATACAGGGAAGTGGCACCGGGGAGCTGTTTTTT. The variable domain in full, completed from reference TRBV7-8 and TRBJ2-2, reads GAGVSQSPRYKVAKRGQDVALRCDPISGHVSLFWYQQALGQGPEFLTYFQNEAQLDKSGLPSDRFFAERPEGSVSTLKIQRTQQEDSAVYLCASSIQGSGTGELFFGEGSRLTVL.